One TCR beta chain is described in this entry. Antigen specificity is unknown. These data come from a study of radiation and T cells in renal cell carcinoma. Study-wide results and limits: From baseline, blood top tumor clonotypes peaked at 2 weeks post-radiation.

Time point: baseline pretreatment blood. Noted treatment: 15 Gy SBRT to primary tumor, nephrectomy 4 weeks later. Radiation-treated patients gave blood at baseline, week 2 and week 4. The tumor was a clear cell renal cell carcinoma. Germline-derived CDR1 and CDR2 are MNHEY and SVGAGI. The CDR3 is 14 amino acids. V lost 6 bases and J 2 bases, leaving 14 bases between the germline ends. The protocol was immunoSEQ multiplex PCR, while the TCRdb copy is restricted to in-frame clones and leaves out a portion. This sample carries about 140,000 clones, approximately 87% of them seen once, and the ten largest clones take approximately 20%.

This clonotype originated in a woman aged 50 to 65 with renal cell carcinoma. This specimen consisted of blood, obtained from a patient whose treatment included radiotherapy and nephrectomy. V gene TRBV6-5 combines with J gene TRBJ2-7, with D possibly TRBD1 on 6 matching bases. The CDR3 nucleotides are TGTGCCAGCAGATCAGGGGTGGGAGCCTACGAGCAGTACTTC. This codes for CASRSGVGAYEQYF.